These 17 T cell receptor beta chains came from one sample sequenced in a study of technical replicates of blood from several donors. Sequencing used immunoSEQ multiplex PCR; TCRdb keeps in-frame clones, though not all of them. The sample yields about 80,000 clones, 80% to 95% seen once. The specimen sequenced was T cells isolated from PBMCs. Source of these receptors: a human donor in good health.

V gene TRBV29-1 combines with J gene TRBJ2-7; 8 positions match TRBD2. This CDR3 has 13 amino acids. Trimming took 5 bases from V and 1 from J; bases not matched to a gene: 4. The germline gives CDR1 SQVTM, CDR2 ANQGSEA. For the CDR3, the DNA is TGCAGCGTTTCGGGGGGGACTTCCTACGAGCAGTACTTC. Translation gives CSVSGGTSYEQYF.

V gene TRBV21-1 combines with J gene TRBJ2-1; the table's D gene call, TRBD2, was not cross checked with the DNA. TRBV21-1 has pseudogene status. The CDR3 spans 17 residues. CDR3 nucleotides: TGTGCCAGCAGCAATCTAACTAGCGGGGATGACTACAATGAGCAGTTCTTC. Translation: CASSNLTSGDDYNEQFF.

The chain joins TRBV27 to TRBJ1-2; 8 bases match TRBD1. With V trimmed by 3 bases and J by 8 bases, 5 bases remained unmatched. The CDR3 sequence is 13 residues long. The germline V gene encodes CDR1 MNHEY and CDR2 SMNVEV (reference sequence). CDR3 nucleotide sequence: TGTGCCAGCAGTTTCGACAGGGGAGGCGGCTACACCTTC. It encodes CASSFDRGGGYTF.

This chain connects TRBV28 to TRBJ2-3; TRBD2 aligns across 8 bases. CDR1 and CDR2 from the germline V gene are MDHEN and SYDVKM. Germline trimming cut 2 bases from V and 1 base from J; bases unmatched to any gene: 8. CDR3 length equals 17 residues. The CDR3 coding sequence is TGTGCCAGCAGTTTAAGGTTTTTACTAGCGGGCACAGATACGCAGTATTTT. This gives the protein CASSLRFLLAGTDTQYF. Looking up the rest from reference TRBV28 and TRBJ2-3 gives the full variable domain: DVKVTQSSRYLVKRTGEKVFLECVQDMDHENMFWYRQDPGLGLRLIYFSYDVKMKEKGDIPEGYSVSREKKERFSLILESASTNQTSMYLCASSLRFLLAGTDTQYFGPGTRLTVL.

This clone has just one count. V gene TRBV5-1 combines with J gene TRBJ2-3; D unresolved. The CDR3 length is 12 residues. V lost 7 bases and J 3 bases, leaving 9 bases between the germline ends. CDR1 is SGHRS and CDR2 is YFSETQ in the germline V gene. In DNA, the CDR3 is TGCGCCAGCGCTCTGGCTACAGATACGCAGTATTTT. It is translated as CASALATDTQYF. Looking up the rest from reference TRBV5-1 and TRBJ2-3 gives the full variable domain: KAGVTQTPRYLIKTRGQQVTLSCSPISGHRSVSWYQQTPGQGLQFLFEYFSETQRNKGNFPGRFSGRQFSNSRSEMNVSTLELGDSALYLCASALATDTQYFGPGTRLTVL.

This rearrangement joins TRBV6-1 to TRBJ1-2; no clear D gene. Germline lookup yields CDR1 MNHNS and CDR2 SASEGT. The CDR3 covers 16 residues. V was trimmed by 3 bases and J by 1 base, leaving 15 bases between them. The CDR3 sequence: CASSDAWAGSNYGYTF. CDR3 sequence (DNA): TGTGCCAGCAGTGATGCCTGGGCAGGCAGTAACTATGGCTACACCTTC.

This rearrangement joins TRBV7-2 to TRBJ2-7; D unresolved. The CDR3 sequence is 11 residues long. Germline values: CDR1 SGHTA, CDR2 FQGNSA. V dropped 0 bases and J dropped 7 bases, with 4 bases sitting between them. CDR3: CASSLALEQYF. CDR3 nucleotide sequence: TGTGCCAGCAGCTTAGCGCTAGAGCAGTACTTC. Based on the CDR3 plus reference TRBV7-2 and TRBJ2-7, the full variable domain is GAGVSQSPSNKVTEKGKDVELRCDPISGHTALYWYRQSLGQGLEFLIYFQGNSAPDKSGLPSDRFSAERTGGSVSTLTIQRTQQEDSAVYLCASSLALEQYFGPGTRLTVT.

The chain carries TRBV11-1 and TRBJ1-1, with D possibly matching TRBD1 (5 bases). V lost 6 bases, J lost 7 bases, and 9 bases lay in between. This CDR3 has 11 amino acids. The germline CDR1 and CDR2 sequences are SGHAT and FQDESV (reference sequence). DNA of the CDR3: TGTGCCAGCAGTGAAGGGGTTGAAGCTTTCTTT. This sequence encodes CASSEGVEAFF.

This clone was seen a handful of times. The V call is TRBV6-1, the J call TRBJ1-4; 10 bases map to TRBD1. The CDR3 is 12 residues long. V shed 8 bases, J shed 7 bases, and the junction held 1 base outside the gene matches. Germline lookup yields CDR1 MNHNS and CDR2 SASEGT. CDR3 in DNA: TGTGCCAGCGGGACAGGGGTTGAAAAACTGTTTTTT. Translating gives CASGTGVEKLFF.

The V gene is TRBV2, the J gene TRBJ2-1; 12 bases line up with TRBD2. With V trimmed by 3 bases and J by 1 base, 7 bases remained unmatched. In germline, CDR1 is SNHLY, CDR2 FYNNEI. The CDR3 runs 18 residues. The CDR3 sequence: CASSDGTSGPFSYNEQFF. CDR3 bases: TGTGCCAGCAGTGACGGGACTAGCGGGCCTTTTTCCTACAATGAGCAGTTCTTC.

This sequence joins TRBV7-8 and TRBJ2-1; TRBD1 matches 7 bases. The V and J ends lost 5 bases and 4 bases, in that order; junction bases with no gene match: 2. The germline V gene encodes CDR1 SGHVS and CDR2 FQNEAQ. There are 13 residues in the CDR3. CDR3 nucleotide sequence: TGTGCCAGCAGCGACAGGGCATACAATGAGCAGTTCTTC. Its translation is CASSDRAYNEQFF.

V gene TRBV6-1 combines with J gene TRBJ1-1; D gene ambiguous. Trimming shortened V by 6 bases and J by 1 base, and 9 bases separated the two germline ends. Germline assignment: CDR1 MNHNS and CDR2 SASEGT. This CDR3 spans 13 amino acids. The CDR3 region is CASSVTENTEAFF. For the CDR3, the DNA is TGTGCCAGCAGCGTAACAGAGAACACTGAAGCTTTCTTT.

This chain joins TRBV28 and TRBJ1-2, with D perhaps TRBD1 (6 bases). This CDR3 region has 13 residues. Trimming removed 4 bases at V and 3 bases at J, with 9 bases between. Germline V gene data show CDR1 as MDHEN and CDR2 as SYDVKM. CDR3 sequence: CASSSPGDYGYTF. CDR3 in DNA: TGTGCCAGCAGTTCCCCAGGGGACTATGGCTACACCTTC.

The chain carries TRBV7-6 and TRBJ2-1, with D unresolved. Trimming took 5 bases from V and 1 from J, leaving 18 bases between them. This CDR3 spans 17 amino acids. The germline CDR1 and CDR2 sequences are SGHVS and FNYEAQ. CDR3 residues: CASSQAPPGLSYNEQFF. CDR3 nucleotide sequence: TGTGCCAGCAGCCAAGCCCCCCCAGGATTGTCCTACAATGAGCAGTTCTTC.

This CDR3 reads CASSYRTGVQETQYF. CDR3 nucleotides: TGTGCCAGCAGCTACAGGACAGGGGTCCAAGAGACCCAGTACTTC. The chain employs TRBV7-3 and TRBJ2-5; 9 positions agree with TRBD1. Germline CDR1 SGHTA, CDR2 FQGTGA. CDR3 length: 15 residues. Unmatched junction bases numbered 4, after V lost 4 bases and J lost 1 base. The whole variable domain, filled in from reference TRBV7-3 and TRBJ2-5, reads GAGVSQTPSNKVTEKGKYVELRCDPISGHTALYWYRQSLGQGPEFLIYFQGTGAADDSGLPNDRFFAVRPEGSVSTLKIQRTERGDSAVYLCASSYRTGVQETQYFGPGTRLLVL.

The rearrangement links TRBV10-3 to TRBJ2-7, with TRBD1 matching 8 bases. This CDR3 is 13 amino acids long. J lost 3 bases, V lost 11 bases, and 9 bases had no gene match. Per germline, CDR1 ENHRY and CDR2 SYGVKD. For the CDR3, the DNA is TGTGCCTTAGGACAGGGAGAGAACTACGAGCAGTACTTC. Protein: CALGQGENYEQYF.

The V gene is TRBV19, the J gene TRBJ1-2; D call uncertain. V gave up 1 base and J gave up 6 bases, with 9 bases separating them. The CDR3 has 13 amino acids. Looked up from germline, CDR1 is LNHDA and CDR2 is SQIVND (reference sequence). The CDR3 DNA reads TGTGCCAGTAGTATAGCAGGTTCAGATGGCTACACCTTC. Translated, it gives CASSIAGSDGYTF.